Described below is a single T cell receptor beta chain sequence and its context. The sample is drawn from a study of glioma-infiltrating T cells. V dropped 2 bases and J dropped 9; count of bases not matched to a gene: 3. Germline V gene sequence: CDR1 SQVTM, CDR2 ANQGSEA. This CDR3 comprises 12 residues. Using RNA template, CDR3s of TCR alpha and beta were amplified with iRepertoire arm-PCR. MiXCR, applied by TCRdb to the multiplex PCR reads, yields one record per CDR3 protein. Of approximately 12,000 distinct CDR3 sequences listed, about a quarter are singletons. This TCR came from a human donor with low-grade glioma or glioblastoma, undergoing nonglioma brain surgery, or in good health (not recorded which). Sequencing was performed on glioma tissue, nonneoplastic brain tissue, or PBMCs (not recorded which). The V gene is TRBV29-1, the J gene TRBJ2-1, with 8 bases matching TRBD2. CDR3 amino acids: CSVEPSGSEQFF. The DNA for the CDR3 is TGCAGCGTTGAACCCAGCGGGAGTGAGCAGTTCTTC.